The sequence of this T cell receptor beta chain was determined in a study of T cell responses to AZD1222 COVID-19 vaccine. TCRdb's table, derived via immunoSEQ multiplex PCR, lists solely in-frame clones and lacks some. The sample shows around 180,000 clones, around 92% of them seen only once. This clone came up once. The sample in question was peripheral blood, obtained on day 0 of AZD1222 vaccination. The sequence was collected from an adult in good health.

The CDR3 nucleotides read TGTGCCTGGAGTACATCCAGGACTAGCGAGACCGGGGAGCTGTTTTTT. Translated: CAWSTSRTSETGELFF. The rearrangement links TRBV30 to TRBJ2-2; 9 nucleotides align to TRBD2. This CDR3 is built from 16 residues. CDR1 is GTSNPN and CDR2 is SVGIG in the germline V gene (reference sequence). Trimming cost V 2 bases and J 5 bases; bases outside gene matches: 9.